This TCR beta chain was retrieved from a study of early T cells in non-severe SARS-CoV-2 infection. This clonotype was seen ten or more times. In the library, individual cDNA molecules carried attached unique molecular identifiers. TCRdb re-called the 5' RACE reads through MiXCR, storing one row per CDR3 protein. The sample has more than 95,000 distinct CDR3 sequences, around 10% seen once. Germline lookup yields CDR1 DFQATT and CDR2 SNEGSKA (reference sequence). The length of the CDR3 is 13 residues. V gave up 3 bases and J gave up 6 bases, with 12 bases separating them. V gene TRBV20-1 combines with J gene TRBJ1-5; D gene uncertain. Sequenced here: whole blood, sampled at baseline. This receptor was obtained from an adult who was a healthcare worker with PCR-confirmed SARS-CoV-2 infection or an uninfected control (not recorded which). CDR3 sequence (DNA): TGCAGTGCTAGCCGCCAGGATGGTCAGCCCCAGCATTTT. Its protein is CSASRQDGQPQHF.